This T cell receptor (beta chain) was recovered during a study of naive and memory T cell subsets. CDR3 length equals 15 residues. Germline V gene sequence: CDR1 SGHRS, CDR2 YFSETQ. V was cut by 0 bases and J by 1 base, with 10 bases left in between. An equimolar mix of two oligonucleotides served as the beta constant-region primer for TRBC1 and TRBC2. The ligated cDNA underwent four PCR rounds using SP2 and nested alpha and beta constant-region primers. Each CDR3 protein is one row after TCRdb ran MiXCR on the UMI-ligation and nested PCR reads. The table records 140,000 to 150,000 distinct CDR3 sequences, roughly 20% of them present only once. Study-level findings and limits: A few larger clonotypes appeared in naive repertoires, especially CD8, possibly memory cells re-expressing CD45RA. RNA-based TCR counts may shift with T cell activation and differentiation.

Regarding this clonotype: The antigen remains undetermined.

V is TRBV5-1 and J is TRBJ2-5, with D tentatively TRBD1 or TRBD2 (5 bases each). The source material was naive CD4+ T cells from blood. This clonotype was sampled from a human donor in good health. In DNA form, the CDR3 reads TGCGCCAGCAGCTTGGTTGGTGGGACCCAAGAGACCCAGTACTTC. Its translation is CASSLVGGTQETQYF.